This T cell receptor beta chain was obtained from a study of CD8 T cells in ankylosing spondylitis. TCRdb fed the 5' RACE reads into MiXCR, producing one record per CDR3 protein. The sample records around 75,000 distinct CDR3 sequences, 5.3% being singletons. This clonotype was seen at least ten times. Antigen specificity is unknown. The junction differs from germline at one of its ends, possibly a read error. Study-wide results and limits: Earlier authors reported some of these motif variants in reactive arthritis synovial fluid and blood. Significantly higher representation of disease-linked clones was reported for matched ankylosing spondylitis synovial fluid. Made up of eight highly homologous variants, a TCR beta motif appeared characteristic of ankylosing spondylitis blood.

This CDR3 is built from 17 residues. CDR1 and CDR2 (germline): DFQATT, SNEGSKA (reference sequence). This clonotype was obtained from a male donor with ankylosing spondylitis or in good health (not recorded which). Input material: blood, either unsorted or a sorted T cell fraction (not recorded which). The V and J genes are TRBV20-1 and TRBJ1-2; perhaps TRBD1 as D (6 bases). CDR3 coding DNA: TGCTGTGCTAGATTAAATAATTATACGGGACACCACTATGGCTACACCTTC. Translated: CCARLNNYTGHHYGYTF.